This TCR beta chain originates from a study of cytomegalovirus exposure and HLA in healthy donors (dated by TCRdb to about 2017). About the study as a whole: An earlier analysis of roughly 570 of the donors reported about 260 Gb of sequence data and about 120 million unique TCR beta sequences obtained from roughly 180 million T cells. Roughly 300 gigabases of sequencing data and approximately 92 million unique TCR sequences made up an early release that covered approximately 700 HLA-typed donors. Of the roughly 430 genotyped donors, approximately 82% fell in the genetic ancestry cluster associated with self-reported Caucasian donors. The study aimed to test whether cataloging public T cell receptors could reveal signatures of past pathogen exposure. Using immunosequencing, the study profiled T cell repertoires from 666 subjects and related those repertoires to cytomegalovirus serostatus. Along with the approximately 620-subject first cohort, a separate validation cohort of approximately 110 different subjects was used. High-throughput TCR immunosequencing, statistical association of individual TCRs with disease status, and machine learning were combined to predict cytomegalovirus infection status. A later analysis re-analyzed previously published TCR beta repertoires from 600 to 850 donors and added high-resolution HLA genotyping to study TCR occurrence patterns. The later analysis used no new phenotypic data to find candidate immune exposures, relying instead on TCR beta sequences and their occurrence across donors. An earlier analysis of 587 of the donors used high-throughput TCR beta sequencing to judge whether each TCR beta V gene segment behaved as functional or pseudogenic. Donor age, sex, ethnicity and CMV serostatus were compiled alongside the repertoire data. A later genetic analysis used genome-wide SNP genotypes for about 60% of the roughly 700 donors, treating that subset as a discovery cohort. Every discovery cohort repertoire had been produced on one sequencing platform. HLA typing included class I and class II loci at four-digit resolution. Typing coverage varied by locus: roughly 629-640 donors for A, B, C, DRB1 and DQB1; approximately 500 for DQA1; over 600 for DPA1; 400 to 480 for DPB1. Roughly five DR-DQ haplotypes were treated as single units for association and clustering because of strong linkage in the cohort. On average, 235,054 unique TCR beta nucleotide sequences were sequenced per donor among 398 genotyped donors of the cohort, with 15% to 20% of those sequences being non-productive.

Receptors were amplified or captured by the immunoSEQ multiplex PCR assay. The multiplex PCR relied on a mix of 60 forward primers for TCR Vbeta segments and 13 reverse primers for TCR Jbeta segments. The CDR3 region of rearranged TCR beta genes was amplified from genomic DNA with a multiplex PCR assay. The Illumina HiSeq System was used to sequence the amplified TCR beta libraries as 87-base-pair reads. For the original study's pipeline: A later analysis counted around 72 million unique TCR beta chains across the 666 repertoires, and 9 million to 14 million of these chains were shared by at least two donors. Raw reads were error-corrected and collapsed into unique sequences with a nearest-neighbor algorithm that merged closely related sequences to remove PCR and sequencing errors. CDR3 sequences were aligned to IMGT reference sequences to assign V, D and J gene segments. Each retained sequence needed at least a six-nucleotide match to both a V gene segment and a J gene segment. A rearrangement was called productive if the CDR3 had no stop codons and remained in frame with V and J, and every other rearrangement was called non-productive. Following IMGT convention, CDR3 was defined as the stretch from the second conserved V-encoded cysteine to the conserved J-encoded phenylalanine. The earlier analysis of a few hundred of the donors excluded sequences that lacked an unambiguous match to a single V gene segment. An earlier analysis of around 600 of the donors classified V segments as functional when productive rearrangements were above 56.7% and as segregating when the standard deviation between donors was above 5%. A statistical classification framework was built to diagnose cytomegalovirus status from the catalog of TCR beta chain sequences. In a later analysis, TCR nucleotide sequences were compared against IMGT/GENE-DB human TR gene sequences so that V and J genes could be assigned. A later analysis assigned CDR3 sequences and most-parsimonious VDJ recombination scenarios with the TCRdist pipeline. In a later analysis, every TCR beta chain was defined by the combination of its CDR3 amino acid sequence and its V-gene family, and reads without a unique V-gene family were dropped. To address suspected cross-contamination and a sequencing artifact, a later analysis removed a few hundred highly shared, low-generation-probability nucleotide sequences. In a later analysis, a clonal expansion index for each public chain was calculated from normalized within-repertoire ranks of inferred template counts. In a later analysis, generation probabilities were computed with a VDJ recombination model fitted to out-of-frame rearrangements, and the resulting probabilities were checked against IGoR. In a later analysis, TCR-TCR, TCR-HLA and TCR-CMV co-occurrence was scored with hypergeometric tests, and a repertoire-size bias correction was applied to TCR pairs. False discovery rates were estimated in a later analysis by permuting HLA or CMV assignments 20 times. In a later analysis, co-occurring TCRs were grouped using DBSCAN, with TCRdist sequence similarity added in when clustering inside HLA-allele-positive subsets. For co-occurrence clustering, repertoires with fewer than 30,000 or more than 120,000 public chains were excluded, along with five repertoires with anomalous nucleotide sharing. Entries here come from immuneACCESS through TCRdb and include only in-frame sequences with V and J called. Some clones fail to appear in such tables; in the studies checked, an unresolved V gene covers under half of the shortfall, and the cause of the remainder is unknown. V, J and clone size were drawn from that table, and D and trimming were deduced from the DNA. In this sample's table one finds more than 40,000 clones. Jointly, the top ten make up around 2.3% of the sample.

The cohort comprised around 690 healthy bone marrow donors. At the time of sampling, every cohort member was nominally healthy, though immune exposures that went unrecorded were likely present. The donor tested CMV seronegative and was one of the 352 seronegative cohort members. A peripheral blood sample was provided by each donor, and peripheral blood mononuclear cells were used for TCR beta sequencing. The Qiagen DNeasy Blood Extraction Kit was used to extract genomic DNA from the blood cell samples. Findings and caveats that apply to the study as a whole: In a later analysis, several top co-occurrence clusters were reported to appear linked to parvovirus B19, influenza, CMV and Epstein-Barr virus. A further reported finding was that TCR beta sequences accurately predicted the HLA-A and HLA-B alleles for most subjects in the first cohort. In a later analysis, HLA-associated TCR beta chains were found to be more clonally expanded and to have lower generation probabilities than equally common non-associated chains. A later analysis found that TCR association rates varied across HLA loci, with DRB1 alleles showing the most associated TCRs and HLA-C alleles the fewest. Roughly uniform sequencing depth across donors was assumed in presence/absence analyses, although this assumption may not hold. The classifier was reported to diagnose cytomegalovirus status with high specificity and sensitivity in both the original and validation cohorts. The cohort was sequenced for TCR beta chains only, and without alpha or paired-chain data the features that could be detected were limited. An association between a missense DCLRE1C variant and V-gene and J-gene trimming of TCR beta chains was found in a later genetic analysis and replicated in an independent cohort. Because the 87-base-pair reads could not distinguish some IMGT-functional V segments, including TRBV6-2 and TRBV6-3, those segments were excluded. The study gave a list of 150 to 200 TCR beta chains associated with cytomegalovirus. In a later genetic analysis, fewer N-insertions in productive TCRs were reported among donors in an Asian-associated ancestry cluster than the roughly 710-donor mean. When HLA alleles, especially DR and DQ, strongly co-occurred, TCR associations were difficult to assign to individual alleles. In vitro tests confirmed that a few of the cytomegalovirus-associated TCR beta chains recognize cytomegalovirus antigens. About 17 rarely observed V segments, including chromosome 9 orphons, were excluded from the earlier analysis of several hundred of the donors because counts were too low. CMV serostatus was the only immune exposure information available for the cohort. Linkage disequilibrium might explain the correlated functional status among segregating V segments, but an unknown experimental factor could not be excluded. Most TCR sequences were seen in very few donors, while some public TCRs were found in many individuals. An earlier analysis of approximately 500 of the donors showed that most TCR beta V segments appeared in productive rearrangements either about 90% or about 30% of the time, which broadly matched IMGT annotations. According to the authors, the approach could potentially be generalized to other disease states and immunological phenotypes. A later analysis associated 16,951 TCR beta sequences with specific HLA alleles at a false discovery rate of 0.05. A cluster of highly shared sequence variants was judged likely to be a technical artifact of the sequencing pipeline. Most CMV-associated TCR beta chains appeared to be HLA-restricted in a later analysis, and the HLA associations seemed to be driven largely by CMV exposure. Because HLA typing was missing for some donors at each locus, association tests included only the typed subset.

Concerning this clone itself: Its antigen has not been determined.

Trimming takes 0 bases from V and 4 bases from J, and the germline ends sit 12 bases apart. The germline V gene sets CDR1 to MNHNS and CDR2 to SASEGT. The CDR3 sequence holds 15 residues, the cysteine and phenylalanine included. Only CDR3 DNA is held: 45 bases, read in frame from base 1. Input material: PBMCs. The source is a female donor in good health and CMV-seronegative. Recombination joined TRBV6-1 with TRBJ2-5; D gene: possibly TRBD2, on 5 matching bases. The sequenced DNA: TGTGCCAGCAGTGAAGCGCATCTAGCCGGAGAGACCCAGTACTTC. Translated, it reads CASSEAHLAGETQYF.